This T cell receptor beta chain was recovered during a study of cytomegalovirus exposure and HLA in healthy donors. Findings and caveats of the study: Later analysis revealed greater clonal expansion in HLA-associated TCR beta chains than in equally common others. In a later analysis, TCR beta V- and J-gene trimming was associated with a missense DCLRE1C variant. Sequencing depth across donors, presence/absence analyses assumed, was roughly uniform.

The germline gives CDR1 LNHNV, CDR2 YYDKDF (reference sequence). The V end was cut by 0 bases, the J end by 4 bases, with 12 bases between. This CDR3 is 15 amino acids long. About this clone: Antigen specificity is unknown.

PCR employed 60 Vbeta and 13 Jbeta primers. The table came from immunoSEQ multiplex PCR; TCRdb's copy has only in-frame clones and leaves some out. The sample carries over 65,000 clones, around 79% recorded once. The material sequenced was PBMCs. J is TRBJ1-2 and V is TRBV15; D gene unclear. This clonotype was obtained from a woman younger than 45 in good health and CMV-seropositive. DNA for the CDR3: TGTGCCACCAGCAGAGAACAGTCCACCCTCTATGGCTACACCTTC. Its protein product is CATSREQSTLYGYTF.